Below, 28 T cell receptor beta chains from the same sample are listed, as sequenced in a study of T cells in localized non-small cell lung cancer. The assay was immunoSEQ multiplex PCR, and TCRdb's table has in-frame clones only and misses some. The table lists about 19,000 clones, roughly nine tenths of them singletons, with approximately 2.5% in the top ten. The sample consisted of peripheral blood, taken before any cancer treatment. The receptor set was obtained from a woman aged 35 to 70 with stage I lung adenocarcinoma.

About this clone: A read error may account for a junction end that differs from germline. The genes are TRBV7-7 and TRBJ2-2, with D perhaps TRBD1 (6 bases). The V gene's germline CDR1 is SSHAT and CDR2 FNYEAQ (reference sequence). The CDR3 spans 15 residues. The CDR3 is CASSLDGTLTGELFF. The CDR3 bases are TGTGCTAGCAGCTTAGACGGGACACTCACCGGGGAGCTGTTTTTT. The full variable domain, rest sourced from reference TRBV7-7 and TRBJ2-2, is GAGVSQSPRYKVTKRGQDVTLRCDPISSHATLYWYQQALGQGPEFLTYFNYEAQPDKSGLPSDRFSAERPEGSISTLTIQRTEQRDSAMYRCASSLDGTLTGELFFGEGSRLTVL.

CDR3 nucleotide sequence: TGCAGCGTTAGGCAGGGGGCAGGAGAGACCCAGTACTTC. Encoded protein: CSVRQGAGETQYF. This sequence joins TRBV29-1 and TRBJ2-5; TRBD1 agrees at 8 bases. V lost 5 bases and J lost 4; bases outside the gene matches: 6. This CDR3 has 13 amino acids. Germline V gives CDR1 SQVTM, CDR2 ANQGSEA. Using reference TRBV29-1 and TRBJ2-5 for the parts outside the CDR3, the full variable domain is SAVISQKPSRDICQRGTSLTIQCQVDSQVTMMFWYRQQPGQSLTLIATANQGSEATYESGFVIDKFPISRPNLTFSTLTVSNMSPEDSSIYLCSVRQGAGETQYFGPGTRLLVL.

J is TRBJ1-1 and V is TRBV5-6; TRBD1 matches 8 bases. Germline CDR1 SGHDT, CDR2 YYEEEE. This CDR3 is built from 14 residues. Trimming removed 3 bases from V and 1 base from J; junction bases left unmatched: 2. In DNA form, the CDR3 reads TGTGCCAGCAGCTGGGGGACAGGGAACACTGAAGCTTTCTTT. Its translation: CASSWGTGNTEAFF.

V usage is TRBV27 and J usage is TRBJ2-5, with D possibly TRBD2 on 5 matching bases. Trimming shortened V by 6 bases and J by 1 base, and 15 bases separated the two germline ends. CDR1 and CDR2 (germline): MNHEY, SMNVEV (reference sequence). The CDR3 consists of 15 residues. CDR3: CASSPWRAVQETQYF. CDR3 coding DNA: TGTGCCAGCAGCCCTTGGAGAGCGGTCCAAGAGACCCAGTACTTC.

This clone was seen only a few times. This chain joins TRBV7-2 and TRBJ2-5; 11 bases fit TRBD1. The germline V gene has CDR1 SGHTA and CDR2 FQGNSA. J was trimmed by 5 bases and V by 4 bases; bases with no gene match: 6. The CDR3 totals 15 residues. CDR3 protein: CASSSRTGGAETQYF. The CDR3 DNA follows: TGTGCCAGCAGCTCACGGACAGGGGGCGCCGAGACCCAGTACTTC. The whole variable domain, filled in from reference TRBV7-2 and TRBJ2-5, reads GAGVSQSPSNKVTEKGKDVELRCDPISGHTALYWYRQSLGQGLEFLIYFQGNSAPDKSGLPSDRFSAERTGGSVSTLTIQRTQQEDSAVYLCASSSRTGGAETQYFGPGTRLLVL.

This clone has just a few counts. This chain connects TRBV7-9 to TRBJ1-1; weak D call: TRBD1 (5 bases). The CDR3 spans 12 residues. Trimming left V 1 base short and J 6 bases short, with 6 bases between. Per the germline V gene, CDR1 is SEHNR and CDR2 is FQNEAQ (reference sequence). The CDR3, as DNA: TGTGCCAGCAGCTTAGGACAGCCTGAAGCTTTCTTT. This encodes CASSLGQPEAFF.

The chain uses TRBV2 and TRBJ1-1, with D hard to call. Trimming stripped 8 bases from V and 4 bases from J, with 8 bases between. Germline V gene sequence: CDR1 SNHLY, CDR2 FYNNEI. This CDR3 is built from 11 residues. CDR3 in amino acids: CASSYFTEAFF. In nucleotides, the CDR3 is TGTGCCAGCTCCTATTTCACTGAAGCTTTCTTT.

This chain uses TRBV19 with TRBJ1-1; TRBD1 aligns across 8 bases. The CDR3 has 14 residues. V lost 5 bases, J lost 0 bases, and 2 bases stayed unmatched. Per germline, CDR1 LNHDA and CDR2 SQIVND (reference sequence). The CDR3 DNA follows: TGTGCCAGTAGTTTACAGGGGGTGAACACTGAAGCTTTCTTT. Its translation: CASSLQGVNTEAFF.

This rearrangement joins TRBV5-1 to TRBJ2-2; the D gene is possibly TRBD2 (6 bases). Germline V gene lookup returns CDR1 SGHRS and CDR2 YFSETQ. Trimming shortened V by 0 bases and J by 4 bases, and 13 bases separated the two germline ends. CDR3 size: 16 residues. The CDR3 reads CASSLGVGAGTGELFF. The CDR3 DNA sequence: TGCGCCAGCAGCTTGGGAGTGGGAGCGGGCACCGGGGAGCTGTTTTTT. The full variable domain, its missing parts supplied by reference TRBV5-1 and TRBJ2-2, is KAGVTQTPRYLIKTRGQQVTLSCSPISGHRSVSWYQQTPGQGLQFLFEYFSETQRNKGNFPGRFSGRQFSNSRSEMNVSTLELGDSALYLCASSLGVGAGTGELFFGEGSRLTVL.

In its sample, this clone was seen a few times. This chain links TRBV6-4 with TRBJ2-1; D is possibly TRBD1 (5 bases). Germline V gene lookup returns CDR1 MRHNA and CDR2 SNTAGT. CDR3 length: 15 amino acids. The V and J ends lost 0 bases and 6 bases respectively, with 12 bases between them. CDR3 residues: CASSDSQGVSNEQFF. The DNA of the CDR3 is TGTGCCAGCAGTGACTCCCAGGGTGTCAGCAATGAGCAGTTCTTC.

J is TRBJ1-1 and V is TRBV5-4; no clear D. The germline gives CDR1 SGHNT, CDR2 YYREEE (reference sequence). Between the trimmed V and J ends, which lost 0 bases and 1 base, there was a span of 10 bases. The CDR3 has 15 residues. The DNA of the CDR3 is TGTGCCAGCAGCTTGGATGGCTGGGCGAACACTGAAGCTTTCTTT. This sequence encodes CASSLDGWANTEAFF.

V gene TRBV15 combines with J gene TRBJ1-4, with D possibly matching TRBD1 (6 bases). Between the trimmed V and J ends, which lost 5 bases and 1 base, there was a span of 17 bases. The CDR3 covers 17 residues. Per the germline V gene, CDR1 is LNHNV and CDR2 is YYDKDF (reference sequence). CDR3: CATSGVPGHRTNEKLFF. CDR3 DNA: TGTGCCACCAGCGGGGTCCCGGGACACAGAACTAATGAAAAACTGTTTTTT.

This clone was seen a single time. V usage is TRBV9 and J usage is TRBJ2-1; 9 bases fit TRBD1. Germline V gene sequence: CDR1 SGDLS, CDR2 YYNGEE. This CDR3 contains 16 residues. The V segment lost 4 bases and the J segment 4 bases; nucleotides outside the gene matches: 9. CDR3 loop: CASSLRGDRVYNEQFF. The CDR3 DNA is TGTGCCAGCAGCTTGAGGGGGGACAGGGTATACAATGAGCAGTTCTTC.

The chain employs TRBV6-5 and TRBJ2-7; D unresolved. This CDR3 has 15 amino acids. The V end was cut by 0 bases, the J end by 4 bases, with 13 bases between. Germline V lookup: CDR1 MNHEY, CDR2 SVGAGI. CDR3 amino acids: CASSYSTRPAYEQYF. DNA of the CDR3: TGTGCCAGCAGTTACTCCACCAGGCCAGCTTACGAGCAGTACTTC.

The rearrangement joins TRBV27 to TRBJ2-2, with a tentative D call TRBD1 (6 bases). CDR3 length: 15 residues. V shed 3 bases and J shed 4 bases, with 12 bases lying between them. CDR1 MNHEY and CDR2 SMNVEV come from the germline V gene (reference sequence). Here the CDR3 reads CASSFEDRRTGELFF. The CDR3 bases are TGTGCCAGCAGTTTCGAGGACAGACGCACCGGGGAGCTGTTTTTT.

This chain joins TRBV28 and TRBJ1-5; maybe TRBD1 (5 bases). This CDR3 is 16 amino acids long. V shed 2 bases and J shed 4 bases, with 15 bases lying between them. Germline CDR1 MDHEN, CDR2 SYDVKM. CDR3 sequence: CASSLQGSRANQPQHF. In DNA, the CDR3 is TGTGCCAGCAGTTTACAGGGATCGAGGGCTAATCAGCCCCAGCATTTT.

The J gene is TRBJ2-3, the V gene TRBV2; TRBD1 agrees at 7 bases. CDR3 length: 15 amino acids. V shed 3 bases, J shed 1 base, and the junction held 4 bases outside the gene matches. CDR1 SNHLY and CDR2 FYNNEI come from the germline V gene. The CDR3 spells CASSDGDSGTDTQYF. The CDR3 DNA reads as TGTGCCAGCAGTGATGGGGACAGTGGCACAGATACGCAGTATTTT.

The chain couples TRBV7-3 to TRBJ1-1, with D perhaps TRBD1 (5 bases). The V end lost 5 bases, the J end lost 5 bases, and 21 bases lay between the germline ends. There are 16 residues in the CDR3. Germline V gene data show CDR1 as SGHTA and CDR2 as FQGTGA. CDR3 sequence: CASSPPSLGGGTEAFF. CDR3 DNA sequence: TGTGCCAGCAGCCCACCCTCCCTTGGGGGAGGAACTGAAGCTTTCTTT.

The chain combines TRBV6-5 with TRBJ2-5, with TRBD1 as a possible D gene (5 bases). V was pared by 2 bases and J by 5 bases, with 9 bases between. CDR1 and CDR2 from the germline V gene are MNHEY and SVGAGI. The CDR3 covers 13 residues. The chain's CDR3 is CASSYGQSETQYF. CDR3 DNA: TGTGCCAGCAGTTACGGACAAAGTGAGACCCAGTACTTC.

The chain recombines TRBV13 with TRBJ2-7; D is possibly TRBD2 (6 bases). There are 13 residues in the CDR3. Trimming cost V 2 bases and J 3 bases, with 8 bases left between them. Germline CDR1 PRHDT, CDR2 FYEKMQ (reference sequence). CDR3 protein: CASSLTGGYEQYF. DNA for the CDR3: TGTGCCAGCAGCTTAACCGGGGGCTACGAGCAGTACTTC.

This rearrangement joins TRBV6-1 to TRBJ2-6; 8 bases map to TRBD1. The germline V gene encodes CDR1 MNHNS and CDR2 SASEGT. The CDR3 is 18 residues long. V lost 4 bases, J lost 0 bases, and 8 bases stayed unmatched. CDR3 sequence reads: CASSATGTGRSGANVLTF. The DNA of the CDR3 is TGTGCCAGCAGTGCAACCGGGACAGGCCGCTCTGGGGCCAACGTCCTGACTTTC.

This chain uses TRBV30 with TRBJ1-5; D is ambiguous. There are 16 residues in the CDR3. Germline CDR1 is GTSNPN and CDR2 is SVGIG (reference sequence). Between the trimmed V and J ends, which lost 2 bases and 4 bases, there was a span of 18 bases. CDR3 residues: CAWSPPFYGENQPQHF. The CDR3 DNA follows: TGTGCCTGGAGTCCACCCTTTTACGGGGAAAATCAGCCCCAGCATTTT.

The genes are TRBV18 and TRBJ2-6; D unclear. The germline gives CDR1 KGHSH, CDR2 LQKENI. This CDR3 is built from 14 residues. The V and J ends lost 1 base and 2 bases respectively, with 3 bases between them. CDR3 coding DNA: TGTGCCAGCTCACCACGACCTGGGGCCAACGTCCTGACTTTC. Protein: CASSPRPGANVLTF. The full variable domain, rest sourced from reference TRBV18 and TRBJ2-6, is NAGVMQNPRHLVRRRGQEARLRCSPMKGHSHVYWYRQLPEEGLKFMVYLQKENIIDESGMPKERFSAEFPKEGPSILRIQQVVRGDSAAYFCASSPRPGANVLTFGAGSRLTVL.

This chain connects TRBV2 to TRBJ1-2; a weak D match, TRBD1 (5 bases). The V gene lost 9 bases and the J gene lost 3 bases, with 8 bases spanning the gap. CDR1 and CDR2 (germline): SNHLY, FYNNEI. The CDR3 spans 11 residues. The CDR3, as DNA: TGTGCCAGAGGAGGGGACTATGGCTACACCTTC. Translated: CARGGDYGYTF.

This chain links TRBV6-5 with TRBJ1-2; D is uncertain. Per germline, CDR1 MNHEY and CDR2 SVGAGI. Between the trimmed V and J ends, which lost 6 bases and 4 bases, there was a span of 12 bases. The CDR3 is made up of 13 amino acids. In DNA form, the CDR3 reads TGTGCCAGCAGCCAAGGACGGAGCTATGGCTACACCTTC. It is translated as CASSQGRSYGYTF.

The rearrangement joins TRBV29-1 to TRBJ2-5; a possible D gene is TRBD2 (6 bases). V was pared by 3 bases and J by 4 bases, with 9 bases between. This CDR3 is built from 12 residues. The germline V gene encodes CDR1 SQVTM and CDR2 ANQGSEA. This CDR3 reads CSVDGGRETQYF. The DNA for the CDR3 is TGCAGCGTTGATGGGGGGAGAGAGACCCAGTACTTC.

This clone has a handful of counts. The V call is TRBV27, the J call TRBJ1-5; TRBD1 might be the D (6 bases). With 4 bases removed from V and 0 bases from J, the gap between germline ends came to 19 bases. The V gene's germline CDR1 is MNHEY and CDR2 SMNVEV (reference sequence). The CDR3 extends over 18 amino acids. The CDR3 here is CASSSLVGGAISNQPQHF. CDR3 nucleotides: TGTGCCAGCAGTTCCCTCGTAGGGGGTGCCATTAGCAATCAGCCCCAGCATTTT.

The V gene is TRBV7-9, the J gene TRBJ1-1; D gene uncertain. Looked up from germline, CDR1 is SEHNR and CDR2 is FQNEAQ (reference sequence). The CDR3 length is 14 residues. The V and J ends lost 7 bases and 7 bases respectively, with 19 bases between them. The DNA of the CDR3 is TGTGCCAGCAACTGGCAGGCCCTGGCGAATGAAGCTTTCTTT. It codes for CASNWQALANEAFF.